This is a list of T cell receptor beta chains from one sample in a study of technical replicates of blood from a handful of donors. Profiling relied on immunoSEQ multiplex PCR, and the TCRdb table lists in-frame clones only, not all of them. The repertoire includes under 65,000 clones, roughly nine tenths of them detected once, and approximately 4% sits in the top ten. Sequences were obtained from PBMCs. The receptors here all came from a human donor in good health. Some clones in this sample may be carry-over from other donors' samples. Both conserved end residues are part of each CDR3. The D gene is left open where the match is weak. The size entry is marked missing in some rows and otherwise reads once, few, many or a size class.

TRBJ1-2 TRBD1 - TRBV5-1 TGCGCCAGCAGCTGGGCCGGGACAGGGGTAGGCTACACCTTC CASSWAGTGVGYTF
TRBJ2-2 TRBD1 - TRBV6-1 TGTGCCAGCAGGGACAGGGGTTCGACCGGGGAGCTGTTTTTT CASRDRGSTGELFF
TRBJ2-5 - - TRBV10-3 TGTGCCATCACAGAGACAGTAGGACGAGAGACCCAGTACTTC CAITETVGRETQYF
TRBJ1-6 TRBD1 - TRBV7-2 TGTGCCAGCAGCCTGGGACAGGGAAATACACCCCTCCACTTT CASSLGQGNTPLHF
TRBJ2-4 TRBD1 - TRBV6-1 TGTGCCAGCAGTGAACGGGACAGGGTCTCCAAAAACATTCAGTACTTC CASSERDRVSKNIQYF
TRBJ2-2 TRBD1 - TRBV27 TGTGCCAGCAGTAAGGGGACAGGACTCACCGGGGAGCTGTTTTTT CASSKGTGLTGELFF
TRBJ1-4 TRBD1 - TRBV7-9 TGTGCCAGCAGCCCGCCGGGACAGGGAGTTAACGAAAAACTGTTTTTT CASSPPGQGVNEKLFF
TRBJ1-1 - - TRBV4-3 TGCGCCAGCAGCCAAGTACAGAACACTGAAGCTTTCTTT CASSQVQNTEAFF
TRBJ2-5 - - TRBV10-1 TGCGCCAGCAGCGCCAGGGGGGCGGTGCAAGAGACCCAGTACTTC CASSARGAVQETQYF
TRBJ2-2 TRBD2 - TRBV6-1 TGTGCCAGCAGTGACATAGCGGGGGGGCATACCGGGGAGCTGTTTTTT CASSDIAGGHTGELFF
TRBJ2-2 TRBD1 - TRBV4-3 TGCGCCAGCAGCCCTGGGACAGGGTTCCCCGGGGAGCTGTTTTTT CASSPGTGFPGELFF
TRBJ2-7 TRBD2 - TRBV27 TGTGCCAGCAGCCCGACTAGCTTTAATGAGCAGTACTTC CASSPTSFNEQYF
TRBJ1-1 - - TRBV30 TGTGCCCGCGATCGGGGGGGGGAGGGTACTGAAGCTTTCTTT CARDRGGEGTEAFF
TRBJ2-1 - - TRBV4-2 TGTGCCAGCAGCCAAGGGGCTAGCGAAACCTACAATGAGCAGTTCTTC CASSQGASETYNEQFF
TRBJ2-5 - - TRBV5-6 TGTGCCAGCAGCTCCCGAGAGACCCAGTACTTC CASSSRETQYF
TRBJ1-1 - - TRBV27 TGTGCCAGCAACGAAGGGGGAGAGATGGAACATGGTGAAGCTTTCTTT CASNEGGEMEHGEAFF
TRBJ1-6 - - TRBV6-5 TGTGCCAGCAGTTACGAGCACGTTAATTCACCCCTCCACTTT CASSYEHVNSPLHF
TRBJ1-1 TRBD1 - TRBV19 TGTGCCAGTAGTCGGGACAGGGCTTACACTGAAGCTTTCTTT CASSRDRAYTEAFF
TRBJ2-4 - - TRBV10-1 TGCGCCAGCCCACAAGATTTAGGACAGAAAAAAAACATTCAGTACTTC CASPQDLGQKKNIQYF
TRBJ2-2 TRBD2 - TRBV7-6 TGTGCCAGCAGCCCGGGACTAGCGGGAGGAGTTGGGTACACCGGGGAGCTGTTTTTT CASSPGLAGGVGYTGELFF
TRBJ2-5 TRBD2 - TRBV4-3 TGCGCCAGCAGCCAAGGCGGGGGGAAGCGGGAGACCCAGTACTTC CASSQGGGKRETQYF
TRBJ1-2 TRBD1 - TRBV18 TGTGCCAGCTCACCTCCGGGACAGAAAAACTATGGCTACACCTTC CASSPPGQKNYGYTF
TRBJ2-5 - - TRBV9 TGTGCCAGCAGCGTAGGTTGGGGGGGCCAGGAGACCCAGTACTTC CASSVGWGGQETQYF
TRBJ2-7 - - TRBV14 TGTGCCAGCAGCCAAGGGGCAACAGGAAGGCCCTCCTACGAGCAGTACTTC CASSQGATGRPSYEQYF
TRBJ2-7 TRBD1 - TRBV2 TGTGCCAGCCGACAGGGGGCGCGCGAGCAGTACTTC CASRQGAREQYF
TRBJ1-5 - - TRBV2 TGTGCCAGCAGTGATCAGCAGCCCCAGCATTTT CASSDQQPQHF
TRBJ2-7 TRBD2 - TRBV2 TGTGCCAGCAGTTTTACTAGCGTACAATCCTACGAGCAGTACTTC CASSFTSVQSYEQYF
TRBJ1-5 TRBD1 - TRBV19 TGTGCCAGTAGTACTAATACAGGGGCCCTAGATCAGCCCCAGCATTTT CASSTNTGALDQPQHF
TRBJ1-4 TRBD1 - TRBV19 TGTGCCAGTAGTGGAACAGGGGCACGAAATGAAAAACTGTTTTTT CASSGTGARNEKLFF
TRBJ2-5 - once TRBV30 TGTGCCTGGTCTAGGGGCGGGATGGCGGAGACCCAGTACTTC CAWSRGGMAETQYF
TRBJ1-3 - - TRBV6-5 TGTGCCAGCAGTCCTGACTTTGGCTCTGGAAACACCATATATTTT CASSPDFGSGNTIYF
TRBJ2-2 TRBD2 - TRBV2 TGTGCCAGCAGCCCTACTAGCGGGAGGACCGGGGAGCTGTTTTTT CASSPTSGRTGELFF
TRBJ2-6 - few TRBV5-1 TGCGCCAGCAGCCCAGACTCTGGGGCCAACGTCCTGACTTTC CASSPDSGANVLTF
TRBJ2-7 - - TRBV9 TGTGCCAGCAGTACCCGGGACATTAGCTCCTACGAGCAGTACTTC CASSTRDISSYEQYF
TRBJ1-5 - - TRBV21-1 TGTGCCAGCAGAAAGAGACACAGTAGCAATCAGCCCCAGCATTTT CASRKRHSSNQPQHF
TRBJ2-1 TRBD2 - TRBV5-1 TGCGCCAGCAGCGTAGCGGGGGGCGCTAGCTCCTACAATGAGCAGTTCTTC CASSVAGGASSYNEQFF
TRBJ1-1 - - TRBV9 TGTGCCAGCAGCCCCGCCGGGGATTACACTGAAGCTTTCTTT CASSPAGDYTEAFF
TRBJ1-1 - - TRBV2 TGTGCCAGCAGTGTGGCTACTGAAGCTTTCTTT CASSVATEAFF
TRBJ2-7 TRBD2 - TRBV6-1 TGTGCCACACTAGCGGGAGGCTACGAGCAGTACTTC CATLAGGYEQYF
TRBJ2-7 TRBD1 - TRBV7-2 TGTGCCAGCAGCATAACGGGACAGGGCGCGAATGAGCAGTACTTC CASSITGQGANEQYF
TRBJ1-2 TRBD1 - TRBV5-5 TGTGCCAGCAGCAGACAGGGGGTGCAGAAAAACTATGGCTACACCTTC CASSRQGVQKNYGYTF
TRBJ1-1 - - TRBV6-5 TGTGCCAGCAGTTACCCGGACAGCATAGAAGCTTTCTTT CASSYPDSIEAFF
TRBJ2-2 TRBD2 - TRBV6-5 TGTGCCAGCAGTTACGGGTGGGGGGGCACCGGGGAGCTGTTTTTT CASSYGWGGTGELFF
TRBJ1-5 TRBD1 - TRBV19 TGTGCCAGTAGGCGTCCGGGACAGGGGGCCGGCAATCAGCCCCAGCATTTT CASRRPGQGAGNQPQHF
TRBJ2-1 - - TRBV29-1 TGCAGCGCACCCCGGGGGTCCCAACAGCAGTTCTTC CSAPRGSQQQFF
TRBJ2-7 - - TRBV6-5 TGTGCCAGCGCCAAGGAGACAGGAAATTACGAGCAGTACTTC CASAKETGNYEQYF
TRBJ2-1 - - TRBV15 TGTGCCACCAGCGCGACCGCGGTGAGCTCCTACAATGAGCAGTTCTTC CATSATAVSSYNEQFF
TRBJ1-1 - - TRBV15 TGTGCCACCAGCCTAGGTAGAAGGAACACTGAAGCTTTCTTT CATSLGRRNTEAFF
TRBJ2-3 TRBD1 - TRBV5-6 TGTGCCAGCAGCCCTGGGACAGGGGGCGCAGATACGCAGTATTTT CASSPGTGGADTQYF